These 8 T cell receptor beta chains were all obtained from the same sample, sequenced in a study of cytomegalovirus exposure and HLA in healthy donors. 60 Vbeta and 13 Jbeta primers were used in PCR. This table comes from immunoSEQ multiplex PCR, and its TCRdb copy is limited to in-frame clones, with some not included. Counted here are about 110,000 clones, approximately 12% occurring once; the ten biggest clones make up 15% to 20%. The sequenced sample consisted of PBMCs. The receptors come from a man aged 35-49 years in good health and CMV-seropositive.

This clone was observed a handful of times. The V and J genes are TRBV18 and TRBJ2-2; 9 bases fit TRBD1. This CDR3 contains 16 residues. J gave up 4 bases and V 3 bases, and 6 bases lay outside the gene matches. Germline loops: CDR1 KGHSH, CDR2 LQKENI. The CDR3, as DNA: TGTGCCAGCTCACCCCCGGGACAGGGTAGCACCGGGGAGCTGTTTTTT. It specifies CASSPPGQGSTGELFF.

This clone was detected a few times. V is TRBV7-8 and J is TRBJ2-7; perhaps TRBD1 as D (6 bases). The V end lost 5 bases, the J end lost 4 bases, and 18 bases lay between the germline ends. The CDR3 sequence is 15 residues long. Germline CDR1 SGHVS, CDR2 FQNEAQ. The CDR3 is CASSLLQGDTYEQYF. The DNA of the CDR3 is TGTGCCAGCAGCCTCCTACAGGGAGACACGTACGAGCAGTACTTC.

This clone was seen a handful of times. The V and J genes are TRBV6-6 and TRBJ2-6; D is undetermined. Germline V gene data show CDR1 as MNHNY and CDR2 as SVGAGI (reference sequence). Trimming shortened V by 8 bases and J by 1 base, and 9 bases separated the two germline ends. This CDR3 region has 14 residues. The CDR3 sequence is CASFYSSGANVLTF. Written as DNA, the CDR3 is TGTGCCAGCTTTTATTCTTCTGGGGCCAACGTCCTGACTTTC.

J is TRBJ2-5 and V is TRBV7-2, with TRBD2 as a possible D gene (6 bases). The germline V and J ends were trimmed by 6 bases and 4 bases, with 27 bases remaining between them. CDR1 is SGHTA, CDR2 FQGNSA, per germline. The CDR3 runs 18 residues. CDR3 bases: TGTGCCAGCAGTCCCGGTAACCGGGACTCCCGCGGCGGAGAGACCCAGTACTTC. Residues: CASSPGNRDSRGGETQYF.

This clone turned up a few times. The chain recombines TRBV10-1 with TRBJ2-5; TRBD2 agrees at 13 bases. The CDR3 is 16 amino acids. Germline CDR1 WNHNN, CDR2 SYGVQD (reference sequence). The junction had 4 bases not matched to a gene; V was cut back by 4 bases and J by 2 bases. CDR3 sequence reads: CASSAGTSGAQETQYF. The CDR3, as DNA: TGCGCCAGCAGTGCAGGGACTAGCGGGGCACAAGAGACCCAGTACTTC.

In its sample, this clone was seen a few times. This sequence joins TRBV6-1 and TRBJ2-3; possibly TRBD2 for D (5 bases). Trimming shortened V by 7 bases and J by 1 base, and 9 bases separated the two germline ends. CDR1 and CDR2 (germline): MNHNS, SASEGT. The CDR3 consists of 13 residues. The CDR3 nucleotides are TGTGCCAGCACCCCGAGGGGCACAGATACGCAGTATTTT. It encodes CASTPRGTDTQYF.

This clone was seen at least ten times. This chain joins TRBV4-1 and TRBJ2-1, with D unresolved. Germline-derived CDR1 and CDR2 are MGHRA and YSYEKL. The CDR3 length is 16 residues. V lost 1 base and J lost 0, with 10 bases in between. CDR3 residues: CASSQVDIISYNEQFF. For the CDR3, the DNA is TGCGCCAGCAGCCAAGTTGACATCATCTCCTACAATGAGCAGTTCTTC.

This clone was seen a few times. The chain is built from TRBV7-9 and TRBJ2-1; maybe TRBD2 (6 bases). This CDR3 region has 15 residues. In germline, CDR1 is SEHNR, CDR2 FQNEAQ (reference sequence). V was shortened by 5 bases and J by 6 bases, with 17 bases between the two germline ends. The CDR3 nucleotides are TGTGCCAGCAGCCGGACGGAGGGCCGTCTCAATGAGCAGTTCTTC. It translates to CASSRTEGRLNEQFF.